The T cell receptor (beta chain) under discussion was sequenced for a study of blood T cell repertoires in COVID-19. Study-level background: The United States, Italy and Spain supplied acute and convalescent COVID-19 samples.

V was clipped by 7 bases and J by 2 bases, with 9 bases between them. CDR3 length equals 12 residues. Germline values: CDR1 SQVTM, CDR2 ANQGSEA. TCRdb keeps only in-frame clones here, not all; method: immunoSEQ multiplex PCR. Among 100,000 to 150,000 clones listed, roughly 87% were seen once. Sequenced input: peripheral blood. The chain combines TRBV29-1 with TRBJ2-1, with D maybe TRBD2 (5 bases). The source is a man older than 75 with active or convalescent COVID-19. The CDR3 region is CSGLGTYNEQFF. The CDR3 nucleotides read TGCAGCGGCCTCGGGACCTACAATGAGCAGTTCTTC.